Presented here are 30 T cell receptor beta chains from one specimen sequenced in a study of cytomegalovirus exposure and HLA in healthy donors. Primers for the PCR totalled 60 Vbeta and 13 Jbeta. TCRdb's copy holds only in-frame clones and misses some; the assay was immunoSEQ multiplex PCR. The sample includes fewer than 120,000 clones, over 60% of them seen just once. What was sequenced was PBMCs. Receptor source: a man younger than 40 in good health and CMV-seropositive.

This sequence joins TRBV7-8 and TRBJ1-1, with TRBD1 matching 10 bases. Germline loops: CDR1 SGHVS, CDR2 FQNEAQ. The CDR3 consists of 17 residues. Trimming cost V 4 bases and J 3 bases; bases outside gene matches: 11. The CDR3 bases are TGTGCCAGCAGCTCCGGGACAGGGGTGTCTTGGGACACTGAAGCTTTCTTT. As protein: CASSSGTGVSWDTEAFF.

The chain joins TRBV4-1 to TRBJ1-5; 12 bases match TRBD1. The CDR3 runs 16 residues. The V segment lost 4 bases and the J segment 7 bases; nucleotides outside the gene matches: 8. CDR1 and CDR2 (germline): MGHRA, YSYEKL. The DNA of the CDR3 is TGCGCCAGCAGCCCCCGGGACAGGGGGCCGGGGCAGCCCCAGCATTTT. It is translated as CASSPRDRGPGQPQHF.

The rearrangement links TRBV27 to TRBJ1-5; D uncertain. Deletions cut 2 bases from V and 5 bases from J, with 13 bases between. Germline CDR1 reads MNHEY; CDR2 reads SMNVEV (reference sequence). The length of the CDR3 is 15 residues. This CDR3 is CASSLDGYLDQPQHF. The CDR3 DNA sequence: TGTGCCAGCAGTTTAGACGGGTACCTGGATCAGCCCCAGCATTTT.

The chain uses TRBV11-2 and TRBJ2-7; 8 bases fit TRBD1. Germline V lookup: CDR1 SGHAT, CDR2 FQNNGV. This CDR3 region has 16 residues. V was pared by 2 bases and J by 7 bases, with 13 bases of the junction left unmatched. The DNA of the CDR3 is TGTGCCAGCAGCTTACGAGGGGACAGGCGACTCGAAGAGCAGTACTTC. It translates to CASSLRGDRRLEEQYF. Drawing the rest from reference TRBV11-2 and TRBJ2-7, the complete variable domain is EAGVAQSPRYKIIEKRQSVAFWCNPISGHATLYWYQQILGQGPKLLIQFQNNGVVDDSQLPKDRFSAERLKGVDSTLKIQPAKLEDSAVYLCASSLRGDRRLEEQYFGPGTRLTVT.

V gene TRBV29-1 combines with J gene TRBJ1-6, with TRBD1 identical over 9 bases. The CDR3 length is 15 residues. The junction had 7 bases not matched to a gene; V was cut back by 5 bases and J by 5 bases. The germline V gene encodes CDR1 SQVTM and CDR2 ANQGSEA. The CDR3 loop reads CSVYGDRDDNSPLHF. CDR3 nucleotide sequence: TGCAGCGTTTATGGGGACAGGGACGATAATTCACCCCTCCACTTT.

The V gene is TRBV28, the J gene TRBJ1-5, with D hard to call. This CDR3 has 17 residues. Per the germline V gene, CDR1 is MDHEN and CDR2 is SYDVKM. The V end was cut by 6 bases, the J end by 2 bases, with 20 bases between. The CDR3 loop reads CASSPLTVLKGNQPQHF. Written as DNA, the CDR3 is TGTGCCAGCAGCCCCCTCACAGTTCTCAAGGGCAATCAGCCCCAGCATTTT.

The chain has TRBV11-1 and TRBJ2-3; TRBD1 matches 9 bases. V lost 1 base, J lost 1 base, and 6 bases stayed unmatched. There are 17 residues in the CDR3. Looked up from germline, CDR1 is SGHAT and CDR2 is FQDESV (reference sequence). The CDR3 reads CASSLGDRGKRTDTQYF. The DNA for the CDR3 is TGTGCCAGCAGCTTAGGCGACAGGGGGAAACGCACAGATACGCAGTATTTT.

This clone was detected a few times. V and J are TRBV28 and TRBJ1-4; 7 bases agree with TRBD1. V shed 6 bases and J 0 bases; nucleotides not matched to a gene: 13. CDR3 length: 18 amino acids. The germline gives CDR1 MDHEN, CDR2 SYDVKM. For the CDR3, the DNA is TGTGCCAGCAGCCAGACAGGGTCCTCGGCCGCAACTAATGAAAAACTGTTTTTT. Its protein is CASSQTGSSAATNEKLFF.

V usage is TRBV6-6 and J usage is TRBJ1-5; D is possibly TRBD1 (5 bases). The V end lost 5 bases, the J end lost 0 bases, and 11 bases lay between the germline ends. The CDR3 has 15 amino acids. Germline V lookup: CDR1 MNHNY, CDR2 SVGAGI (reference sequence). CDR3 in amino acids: CASSLRDGSNQPQHF. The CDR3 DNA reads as TGTGCCAGCAGTCTGCGGGACGGTAGCAATCAGCCCCAGCATTTT.

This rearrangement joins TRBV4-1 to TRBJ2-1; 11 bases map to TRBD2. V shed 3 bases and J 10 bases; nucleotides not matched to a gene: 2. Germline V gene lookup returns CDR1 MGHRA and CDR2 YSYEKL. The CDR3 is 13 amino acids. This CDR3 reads CASSQIAGGEQFF. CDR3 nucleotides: TGCGCCAGCAGCCAGATAGCGGGGGGGGAGCAGTTCTTC.

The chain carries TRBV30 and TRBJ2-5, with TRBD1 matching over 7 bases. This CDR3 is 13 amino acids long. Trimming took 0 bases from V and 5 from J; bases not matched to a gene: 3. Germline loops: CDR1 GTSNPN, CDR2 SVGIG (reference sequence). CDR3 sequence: CAWSVQGPETQYF. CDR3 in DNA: TGTGCCTGGAGTGTACAGGGGCCGGAGACCCAGTACTTC.

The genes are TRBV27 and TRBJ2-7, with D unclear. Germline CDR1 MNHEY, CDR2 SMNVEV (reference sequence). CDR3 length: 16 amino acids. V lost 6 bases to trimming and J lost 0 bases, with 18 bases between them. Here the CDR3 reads CASSVSQAYISYEQYF. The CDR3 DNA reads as TGTGCCAGCAGCGTCTCCCAAGCCTATATCTCCTACGAGCAGTACTTC.

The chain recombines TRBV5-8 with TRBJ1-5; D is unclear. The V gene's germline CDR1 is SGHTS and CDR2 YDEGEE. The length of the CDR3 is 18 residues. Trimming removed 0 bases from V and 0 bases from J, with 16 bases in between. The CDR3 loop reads CASSLEGVKVYSNQPQHF. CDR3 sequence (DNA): TGTGCCAGCAGCTTGGAGGGAGTCAAAGTCTATAGCAATCAGCCCCAGCATTTT.

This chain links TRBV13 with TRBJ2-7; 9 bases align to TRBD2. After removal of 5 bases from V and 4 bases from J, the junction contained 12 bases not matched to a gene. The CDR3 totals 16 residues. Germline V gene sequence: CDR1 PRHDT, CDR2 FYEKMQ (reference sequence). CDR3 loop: CASSPPGASGDYEQYF. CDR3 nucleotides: TGTGCCAGCAGCCCCCCCGGTGCTAGCGGGGATTACGAGCAGTACTTC.

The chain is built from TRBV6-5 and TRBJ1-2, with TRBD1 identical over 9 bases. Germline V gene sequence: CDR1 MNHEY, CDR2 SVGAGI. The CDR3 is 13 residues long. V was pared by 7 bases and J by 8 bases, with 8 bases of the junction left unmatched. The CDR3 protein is CASTSWTGEGYTF. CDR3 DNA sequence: TGTGCCAGCACCTCTTGGACAGGGGAAGGCTACACCTTC.

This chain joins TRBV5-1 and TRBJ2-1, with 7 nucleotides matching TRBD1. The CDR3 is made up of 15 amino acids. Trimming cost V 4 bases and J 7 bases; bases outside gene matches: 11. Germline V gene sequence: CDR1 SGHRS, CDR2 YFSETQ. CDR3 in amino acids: CASSGDRDPPNEQFF. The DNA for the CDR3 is TGCGCCAGCAGCGGTGACAGGGACCCCCCGAATGAGCAGTTCTTC. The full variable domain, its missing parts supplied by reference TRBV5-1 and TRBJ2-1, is KAGVTQTPRYLIKTRGQQVTLSCSPISGHRSVSWYQQTPGQGLQFLFEYFSETQRNKGNFPGRFSGRQFSNSRSEMNVSTLELGDSALYLCASSGDRDPPNEQFFGPGTRLTVL.

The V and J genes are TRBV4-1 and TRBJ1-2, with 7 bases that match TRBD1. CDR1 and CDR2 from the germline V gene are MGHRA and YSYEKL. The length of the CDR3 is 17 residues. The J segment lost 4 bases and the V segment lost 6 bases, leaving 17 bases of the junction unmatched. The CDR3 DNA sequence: TGCGCCAGCAGTCAGGTCCGTGAGGGGGCGCTCGTCTATGGCTACACCTTC. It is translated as CASSQVREGALVYGYTF.

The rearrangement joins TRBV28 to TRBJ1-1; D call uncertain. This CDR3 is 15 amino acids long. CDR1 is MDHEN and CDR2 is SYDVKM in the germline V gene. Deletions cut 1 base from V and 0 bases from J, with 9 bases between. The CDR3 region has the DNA TGTGCCAGCAGTTTATTACAGCCGATGAACACTGAAGCTTTCTTT. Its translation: CASSLLQPMNTEAFF.

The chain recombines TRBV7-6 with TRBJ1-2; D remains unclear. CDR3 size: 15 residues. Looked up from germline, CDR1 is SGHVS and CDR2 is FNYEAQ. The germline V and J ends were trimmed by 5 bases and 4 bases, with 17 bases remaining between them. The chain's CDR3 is CASSPSRSGGYGYTF. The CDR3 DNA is TGTGCCAGCAGCCCTAGTCGGAGCGGCGGCTATGGCTACACCTTC.

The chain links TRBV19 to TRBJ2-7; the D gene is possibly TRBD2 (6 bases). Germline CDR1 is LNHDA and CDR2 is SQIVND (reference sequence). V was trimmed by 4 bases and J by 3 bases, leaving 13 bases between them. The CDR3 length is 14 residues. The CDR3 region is CASSKQGGIYEQYF. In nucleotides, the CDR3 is TGTGCCAGTAGTAAACAAGGAGGGATCTACGAGCAGTACTTC.

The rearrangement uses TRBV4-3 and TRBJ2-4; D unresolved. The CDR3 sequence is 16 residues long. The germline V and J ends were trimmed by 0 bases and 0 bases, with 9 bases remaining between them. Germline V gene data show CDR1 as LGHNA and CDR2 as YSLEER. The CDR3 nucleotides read TGCGCCAGCAGCCAAGAATCTAGGCTAGCCAAAAACATTCAGTACTTC. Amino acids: CASSQESRLAKNIQYF.

This chain's CDR3 is CASSQHIGQPAPYEQYF. CDR3 nucleotides: TGTGCCAGCAGTCAGCACATCGGACAGCCAGCCCCCTACGAGCAGTACTTC. V and J are TRBV27 and TRBJ2-7; tentatively, D is TRBD1 (6 bases). The CDR3 loop spans 17 amino acids. Germline V CDR1 and CDR2: MNHEY, SMNVEV (reference sequence). Trimming removed 5 bases from V and 2 bases from J, with 22 bases in between.

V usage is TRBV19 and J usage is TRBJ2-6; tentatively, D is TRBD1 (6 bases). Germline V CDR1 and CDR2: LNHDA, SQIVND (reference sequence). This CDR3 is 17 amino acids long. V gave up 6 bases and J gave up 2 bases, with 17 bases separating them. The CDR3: CASRRGTGSPGANVLTF. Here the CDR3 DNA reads TGTGCCAGTAGGAGGGGCACAGGGTCTCCTGGGGCCAACGTCCTGACTTTC.

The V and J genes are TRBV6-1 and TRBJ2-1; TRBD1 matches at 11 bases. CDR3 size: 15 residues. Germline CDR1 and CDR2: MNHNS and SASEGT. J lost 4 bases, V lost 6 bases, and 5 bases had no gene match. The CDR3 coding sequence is TGTGCCAGCAGGGGACAGGGGGGGGGTTACAATGAGCAGTTCTTC. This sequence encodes CASRGQGGGYNEQFF.

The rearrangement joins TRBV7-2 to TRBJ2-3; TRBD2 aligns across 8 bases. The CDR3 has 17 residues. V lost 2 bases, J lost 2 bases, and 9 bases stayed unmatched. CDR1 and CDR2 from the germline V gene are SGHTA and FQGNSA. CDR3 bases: TGTGCCAGCAGCTTATCGGGGACTAGTAAAACCACAGATACGCAGTATTTT. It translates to CASSLSGTSKTTDTQYF.

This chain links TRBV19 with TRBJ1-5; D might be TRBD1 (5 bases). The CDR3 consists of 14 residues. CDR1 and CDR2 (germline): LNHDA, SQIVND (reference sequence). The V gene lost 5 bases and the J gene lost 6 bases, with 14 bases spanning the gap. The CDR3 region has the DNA TGTGCCAGTAGTCCATCAGGGCCACCTCAGCCCCAGCATTTT. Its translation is CASSPSGPPQPQHF.

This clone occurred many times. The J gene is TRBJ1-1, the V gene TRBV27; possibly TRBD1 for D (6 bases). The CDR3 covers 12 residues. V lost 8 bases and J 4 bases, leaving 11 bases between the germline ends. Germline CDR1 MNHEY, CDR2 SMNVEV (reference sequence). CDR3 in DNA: TGTGCCAGCTACACAGGGTCCACTGAAGCTTTCTTT. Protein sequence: CASYTGSTEAFF.

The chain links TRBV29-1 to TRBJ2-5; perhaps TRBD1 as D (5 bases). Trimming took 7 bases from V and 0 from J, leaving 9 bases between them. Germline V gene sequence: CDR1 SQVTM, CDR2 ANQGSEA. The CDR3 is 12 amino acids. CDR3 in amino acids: CSADSHQETQYF. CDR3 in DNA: TGCAGCGCCGACAGCCACCAAGAGACCCAGTACTTC.

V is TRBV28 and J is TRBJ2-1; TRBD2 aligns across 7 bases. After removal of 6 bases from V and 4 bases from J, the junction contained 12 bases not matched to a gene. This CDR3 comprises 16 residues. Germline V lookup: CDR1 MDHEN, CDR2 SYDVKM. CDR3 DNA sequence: TGTGCCAGCAGCCGGGGGGAAGGGGCTGATTACAATGAGCAGTTCTTC. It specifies CASSRGEGADYNEQFF.

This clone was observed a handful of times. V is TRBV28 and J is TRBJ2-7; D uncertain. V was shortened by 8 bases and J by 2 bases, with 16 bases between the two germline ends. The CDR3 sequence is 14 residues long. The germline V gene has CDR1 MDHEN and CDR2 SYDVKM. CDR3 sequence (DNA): TGTGCCAGCTTCTCATCGCAGGTCCCCTACGAGCAGTACTTC. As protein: CASFSSQVPYEQYF.